This T cell receptor (beta chain) was profiled in a study of CD8+CD57+ T cells in acquired aplastic anemia. Germline lookup yields CDR1 SGHTA and CDR2 FQGTGA. The CDR3 runs 11 residues. In patients chosen for sequencing, flow cytometry had shown CD8+CD57+ cell expansion. Every patient had severe acquired aplastic anemia. Untreated patients provided the blood samples, with no therapy given before sampling. Template material for TCR beta VDJ and CDR3 profiling consisted of genomic DNA. Each CDR3 protein is one row after TCRdb ran MiXCR on the reads. The repertoire holds about 190,000 distinct CDR3 sequences, 48% seen once, with around 9.7% in the top ten. This clonotype occurred a few times. The junction shows a germline mismatch at one end, possibly a read error.

The sample was sorted CD4+, CD8+, or CD8+CD57+ T cells (not recorded which) from PBMCs. The genes are TRBV7-3 and TRBJ1-2; 8 bases are a match to TRBD1. The TCR comes from a human donor with aplastic anemia. The CDR3 protein is CAGSSGQGQIF. The CDR3 DNA sequence: TGTGCCGGCAGCTCCGGACAGGGCCAGATCTTC. The full variable domain, with the rest looked up from reference TRBV7-3 and TRBJ1-2, is GAGVSQTPSNKVTEKGKYVELRCDPISGHTALYWYRQSLGQGPEFLIYFQGTGAADDSGLPNDRFFAVRPEGSVSTLKIQRTERGDSAVYLCAGSSGQGQIFGSGTRLTVV.